What follows is one TCR beta chain and its context. The method was immunoSEQ multiplex PCR; TCRdb's version includes in-frame clones alone and lacks a portion of them. The repertoire includes around 140,000 clones, 75% to 90% of them detected once, and 13% sits in the top ten. This sample stems from a study of blood T cell repertoires in COVID-19. In the study overall: The United States, Italy and Spain provided the acute and convalescent COVID-19 samples.

The V and J ends lost 7 bases and 4 bases, in that order; junction bases with no gene match: 5. CDR1 is LNHDA, CDR2 SQIVND, per germline (reference sequence). The CDR3 is made up of 14 amino acids. The source is a young man with COVID-19, enrolled during active disease. Input material: peripheral blood. This chain connects TRBV19 to TRBJ2-2, with TRBD2 matching over 8 bases. CDR3 sequence: CASKGLAGTGELFF. In DNA form, the CDR3 reads TGTGCCAGTAAGGGTCTAGCGGGCACCGGGGAGCTGTTTTTT.